This T cell receptor (beta chain) comes out of a study of control samples from healthy donors and cancer patients. This clone appeared once. The CDR3 has 16 residues. The ends were cut back, 4 bases at V and 0 bases at J, with 13 bases in the middle. Germline V lookup: CDR1 SNHLY, CDR2 FYNNEI. Measured with immunoSEQ multiplex PCR; TCRdb has only the in-frame clones, and not every one. The sample has some 120,000 clones; 80% to 90% are singletons. This rearrangement joins TRBV2 to TRBJ1-3, with unresolved D. The sequence was obtained from a woman in her 50s with colorectal cancer. Input material: PBMCs. CDR3 region: CASSVLSSNSGNTIYF. DNA of the CDR3: TGTGCCAGCAGTGTTCTCAGCAGCAACTCTGGAAACACCATATATTTT.